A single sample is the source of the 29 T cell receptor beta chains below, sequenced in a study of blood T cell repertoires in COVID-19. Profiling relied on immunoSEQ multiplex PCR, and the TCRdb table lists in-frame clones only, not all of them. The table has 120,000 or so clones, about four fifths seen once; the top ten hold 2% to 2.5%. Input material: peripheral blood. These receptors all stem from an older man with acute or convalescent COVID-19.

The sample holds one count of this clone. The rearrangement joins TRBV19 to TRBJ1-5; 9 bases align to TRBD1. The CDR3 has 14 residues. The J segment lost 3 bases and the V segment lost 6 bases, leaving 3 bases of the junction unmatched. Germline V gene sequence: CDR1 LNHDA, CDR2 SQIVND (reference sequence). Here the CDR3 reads CASRDRGYNQPQHF. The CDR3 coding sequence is TGTGCCAGTAGGGACAGGGGCTACAATCAGCCCCAGCATTTT.

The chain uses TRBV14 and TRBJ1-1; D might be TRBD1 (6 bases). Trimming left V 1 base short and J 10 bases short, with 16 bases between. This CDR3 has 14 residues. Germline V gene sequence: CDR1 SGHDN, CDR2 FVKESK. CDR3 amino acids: CASSQAGTGLGAFF. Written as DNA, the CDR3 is TGTGCCAGCAGCCAAGCGGGAACAGGGTTGGGAGCTTTCTTT.

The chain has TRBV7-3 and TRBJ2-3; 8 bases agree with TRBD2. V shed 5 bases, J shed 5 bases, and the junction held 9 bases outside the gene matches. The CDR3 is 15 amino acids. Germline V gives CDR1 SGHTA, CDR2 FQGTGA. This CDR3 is CASSPRGGLGDTQYF. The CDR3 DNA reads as TGTGCCAGCAGCCCCCGGGGGGGCCTGGGAGATACGCAGTATTTT.

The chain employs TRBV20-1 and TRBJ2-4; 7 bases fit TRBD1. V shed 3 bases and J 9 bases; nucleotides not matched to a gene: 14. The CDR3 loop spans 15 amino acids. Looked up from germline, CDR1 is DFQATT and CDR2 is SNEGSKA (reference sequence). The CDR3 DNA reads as TGCAGTGCTAGTGGGGTGAGACAGGGAGCCGGCATTCAGTACTTC. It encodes CSASGVRQGAGIQYF.

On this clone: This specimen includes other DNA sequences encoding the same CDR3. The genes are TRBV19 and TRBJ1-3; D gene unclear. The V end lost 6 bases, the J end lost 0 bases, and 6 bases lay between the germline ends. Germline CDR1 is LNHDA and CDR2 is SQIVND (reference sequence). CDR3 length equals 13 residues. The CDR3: CASRRSSGNTIYF. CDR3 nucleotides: TGTGCCAGTAGACGGAGCTCTGGAAACACCATATATTTT.

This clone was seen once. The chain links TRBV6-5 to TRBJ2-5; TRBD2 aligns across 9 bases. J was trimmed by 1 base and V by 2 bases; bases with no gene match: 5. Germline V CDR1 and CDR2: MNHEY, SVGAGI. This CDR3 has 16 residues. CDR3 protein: CASSYGNSGGQETQYF. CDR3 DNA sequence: TGTGCCAGCAGTTACGGGAATAGCGGGGGCCAAGAGACCCAGTACTTC.

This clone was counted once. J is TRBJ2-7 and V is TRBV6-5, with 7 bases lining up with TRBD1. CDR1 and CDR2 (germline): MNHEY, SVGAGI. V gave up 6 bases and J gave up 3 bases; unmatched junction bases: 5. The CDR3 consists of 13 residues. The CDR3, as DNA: TGTGCCAGCAGCAAGGGGACAGACTACGAGCAGTACTTC. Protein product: CASSKGTDYEQYF.

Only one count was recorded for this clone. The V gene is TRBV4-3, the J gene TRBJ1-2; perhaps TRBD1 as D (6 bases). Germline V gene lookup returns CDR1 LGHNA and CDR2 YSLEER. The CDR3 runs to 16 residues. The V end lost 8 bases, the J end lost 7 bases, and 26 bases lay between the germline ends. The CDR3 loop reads CASQPGDEQGRRGYTF. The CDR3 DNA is TGCGCCAGCCAGCCAGGAGACGAACAGGGAAGACGTGGCTACACCTTC.

The CDR3 sequence is CASSAGGPAGIKVYGYTF. For the CDR3, the DNA is TGTGCCAGCAGCGCCGGGGGGCCGGCCGGCATAAAGGTCTATGGCTACACCTTC. The gene calls are TRBV9 and TRBJ1-2, with TRBD1 as a possible D gene (6 bases). There are 18 residues in the CDR3. The germline V gene encodes CDR1 SGDLS and CDR2 YYNGEE. The V end lost 3 bases, the J end lost 4 bases, and 25 bases lay between the germline ends.

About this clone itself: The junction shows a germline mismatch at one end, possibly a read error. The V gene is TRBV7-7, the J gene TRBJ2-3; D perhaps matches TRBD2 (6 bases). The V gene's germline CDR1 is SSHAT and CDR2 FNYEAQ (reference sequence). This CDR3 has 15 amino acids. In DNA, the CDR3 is TGTGCTAGCAGCTCCGGGGGATTTAGCACAGATACGCAGTATTTT. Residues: CASSSGGFSTDTQYF.

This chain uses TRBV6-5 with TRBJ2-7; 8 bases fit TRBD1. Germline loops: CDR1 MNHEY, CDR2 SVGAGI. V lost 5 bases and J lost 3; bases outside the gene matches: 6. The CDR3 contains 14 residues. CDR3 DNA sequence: TGTGCCAGCAGTACCCCCGGACAGGGCTACGAGCAGTACTTC. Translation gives CASSTPGQGYEQYF.

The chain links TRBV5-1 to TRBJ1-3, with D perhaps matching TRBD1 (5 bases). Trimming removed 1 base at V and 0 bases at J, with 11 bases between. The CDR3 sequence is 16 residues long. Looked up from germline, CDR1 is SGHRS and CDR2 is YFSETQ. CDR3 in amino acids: CASSLMVGHSGNTIYF. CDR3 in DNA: TGCGCCAGCAGCTTGATGGTAGGACACTCTGGAAACACCATATATTTT.

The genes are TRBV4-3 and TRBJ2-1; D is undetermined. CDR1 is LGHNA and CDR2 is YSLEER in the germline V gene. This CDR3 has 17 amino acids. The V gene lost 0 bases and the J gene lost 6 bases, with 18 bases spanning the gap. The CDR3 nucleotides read TGCGCCAGCAGCCAAGATCTTAGTCGTCCAATGAGCAATGAGCAGTTCTTC. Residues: CASSQDLSRPMSNEQFF.

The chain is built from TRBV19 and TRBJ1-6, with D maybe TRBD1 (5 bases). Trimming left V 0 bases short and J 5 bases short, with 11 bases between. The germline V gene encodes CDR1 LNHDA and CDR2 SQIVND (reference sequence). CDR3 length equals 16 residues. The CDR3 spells CASSIDRGKNNSPLHF. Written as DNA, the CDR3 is TGTGCCAGTAGTATAGATAGGGGAAAGAATAATTCACCCCTCCACTTT.

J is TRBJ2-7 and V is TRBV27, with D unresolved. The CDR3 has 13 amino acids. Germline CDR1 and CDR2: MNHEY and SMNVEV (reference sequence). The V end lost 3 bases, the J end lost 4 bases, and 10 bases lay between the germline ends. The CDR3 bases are TGTGCCAGCAGTTTTACTTCCGGGTACGAGCAGTACTTC. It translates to CASSFTSGYEQYF.

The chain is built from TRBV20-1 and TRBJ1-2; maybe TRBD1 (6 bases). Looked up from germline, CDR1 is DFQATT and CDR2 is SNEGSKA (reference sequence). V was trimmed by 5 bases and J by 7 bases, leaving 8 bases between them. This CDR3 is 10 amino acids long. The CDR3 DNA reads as TGCAGTGCTTGGACAGTTGGCTACACCTTC. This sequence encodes CSAWTVGYTF.

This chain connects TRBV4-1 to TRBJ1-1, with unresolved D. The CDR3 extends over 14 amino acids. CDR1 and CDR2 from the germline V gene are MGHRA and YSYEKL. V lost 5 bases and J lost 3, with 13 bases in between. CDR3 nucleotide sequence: TGCGCCAGCAGCTTTTCCCGAGCCTACACTGAAGCTTTCTTT. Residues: CASSFSRAYTEAFF.

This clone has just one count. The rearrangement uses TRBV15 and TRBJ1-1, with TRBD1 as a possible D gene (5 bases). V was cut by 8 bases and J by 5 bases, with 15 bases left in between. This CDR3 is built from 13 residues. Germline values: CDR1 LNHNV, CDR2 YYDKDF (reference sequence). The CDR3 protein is CATLGLGETEAFF. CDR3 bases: TGTGCCACCCTGGGATTAGGGGAAACTGAAGCTTTCTTT.

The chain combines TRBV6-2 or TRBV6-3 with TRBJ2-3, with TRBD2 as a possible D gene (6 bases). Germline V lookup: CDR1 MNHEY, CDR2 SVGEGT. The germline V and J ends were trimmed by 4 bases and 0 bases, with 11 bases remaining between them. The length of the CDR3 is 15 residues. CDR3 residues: CASSFSAGSTDTQYF. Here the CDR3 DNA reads TGTGCCAGCAGTTTCTCGGCGGGGAGCACAGATACGCAGTATTTT.

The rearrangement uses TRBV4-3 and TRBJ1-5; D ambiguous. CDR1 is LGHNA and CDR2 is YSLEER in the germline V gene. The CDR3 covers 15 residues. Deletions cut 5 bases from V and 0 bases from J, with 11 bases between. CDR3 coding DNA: TGCGCCAGCAGCGGAGGGCATTATAGCAATCAGCCCCAGCATTTT. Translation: CASSGGHYSNQPQHF.

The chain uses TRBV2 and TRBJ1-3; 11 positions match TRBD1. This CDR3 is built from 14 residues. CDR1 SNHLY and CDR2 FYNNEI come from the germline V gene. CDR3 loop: CAIGQGASGNTIYF. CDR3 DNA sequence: TGTGCAATAGGACAGGGGGCATCTGGAAACACCATATATTTT.

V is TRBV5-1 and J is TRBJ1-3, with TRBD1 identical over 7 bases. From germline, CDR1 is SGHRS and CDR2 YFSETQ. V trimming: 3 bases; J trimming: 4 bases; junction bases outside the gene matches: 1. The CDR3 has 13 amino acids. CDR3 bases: TGCGCCAGCAGCTGGACAGGAGGAAACACCATATATTTT. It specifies CASSWTGGNTIYF. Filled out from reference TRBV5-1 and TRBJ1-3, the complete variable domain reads KAGVTQTPRYLIKTRGQQVTLSCSPISGHRSVSWYQQTPGQGLQFLFEYFSETQRNKGNFPGRFSGRQFSNSRSEMNVSTLELGDSALYLCASSWTGGNTIYFGEGSWLTVV.

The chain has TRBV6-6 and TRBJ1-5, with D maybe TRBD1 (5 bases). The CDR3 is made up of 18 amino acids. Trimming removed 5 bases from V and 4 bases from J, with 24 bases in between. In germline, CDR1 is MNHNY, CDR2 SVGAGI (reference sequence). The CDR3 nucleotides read TGTGCCAGCAGTCCCCTGGCCCCCCGGTCACAGGTTAATCAGCCCCAGCATTTT. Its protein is CASSPLAPRSQVNQPQHF.

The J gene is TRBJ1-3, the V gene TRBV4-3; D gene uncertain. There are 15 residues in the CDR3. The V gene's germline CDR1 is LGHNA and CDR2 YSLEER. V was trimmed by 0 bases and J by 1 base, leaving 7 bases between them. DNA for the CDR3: TGCGCCAGCAGCCAAGATCACGGGTCTGGAAACACCATATATTTT. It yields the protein CASSQDHGSGNTIYF.

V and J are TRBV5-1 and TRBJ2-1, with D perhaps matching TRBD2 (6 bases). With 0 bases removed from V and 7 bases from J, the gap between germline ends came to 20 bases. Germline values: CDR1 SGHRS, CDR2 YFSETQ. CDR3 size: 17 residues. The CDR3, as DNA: TGCGCCAGCAGCTTGGGAGAATGGAGGGCACGGATAAATGAGCAGTTCTTC. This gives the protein CASSLGEWRARINEQFF.

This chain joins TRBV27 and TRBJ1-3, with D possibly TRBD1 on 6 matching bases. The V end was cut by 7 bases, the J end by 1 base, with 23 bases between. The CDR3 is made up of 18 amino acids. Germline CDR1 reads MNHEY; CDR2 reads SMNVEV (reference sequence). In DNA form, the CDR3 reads TGTGCCAGCAAGAAAGTCGCAACCGGGACACAATCTGGAAACACCATATATTTT. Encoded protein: CASKKVATGTQSGNTIYF.

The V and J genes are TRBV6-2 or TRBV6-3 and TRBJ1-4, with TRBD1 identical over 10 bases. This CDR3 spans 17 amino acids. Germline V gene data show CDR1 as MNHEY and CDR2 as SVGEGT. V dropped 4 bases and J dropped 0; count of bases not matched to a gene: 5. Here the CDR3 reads CASSWGTGEATNEKLFF. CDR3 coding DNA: TGTGCCAGCAGTTGGGGGACAGGGGAAGCAACTAATGAAAAACTGTTTTTT.

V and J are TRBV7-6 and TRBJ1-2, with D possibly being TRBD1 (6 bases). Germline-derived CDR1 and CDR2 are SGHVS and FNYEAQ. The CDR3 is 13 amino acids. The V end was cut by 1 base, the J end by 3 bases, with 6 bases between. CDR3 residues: CASSLDRDYGYTF. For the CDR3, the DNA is TGTGCCAGCAGCTTAGACAGGGACTATGGCTACACCTTC.

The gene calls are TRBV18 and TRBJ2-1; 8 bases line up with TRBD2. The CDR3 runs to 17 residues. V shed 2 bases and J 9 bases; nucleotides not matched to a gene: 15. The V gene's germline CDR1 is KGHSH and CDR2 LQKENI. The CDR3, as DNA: TGTGCCAGCTCACCAGGCGTGGCGGGGGGCGGTCGGGGTGAGCAGTTCTTC. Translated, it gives CASSPGVAGGGRGEQFF.